These 21 T cell receptor beta chains came from one sample sequenced in a study of blood T cell repertoires in COVID-19. Assay: immunoSEQ multiplex PCR; the TCRdb copy retains only in-frame clones and omits some. The sample carries some 170,000 clones, roughly 82% recorded once. The sample comprised peripheral blood. These receptors originate from a woman aged 70-85 years with acute or convalescent COVID-19.

This chain links TRBV7-2 with TRBJ2-1; D might be TRBD2 (5 bases). The CDR3 sequence is 17 residues long. Trimming removed 7 bases at V and 8 bases at J, with 27 bases between. Per germline, CDR1 SGHTA and CDR2 FQGNSA. CDR3: CASTLRASPFYSDEQFF. CDR3 DNA sequence: TGTGCCAGCACCCTCCGGGCTAGCCCGTTTTATAGTGATGAGCAGTTCTTC. Full variable domain (missing parts from reference TRBV7-2 and TRBJ2-1): GAGVSQSPSNKVTEKGKDVELRCDPISGHTALYWYRQSLGQGLEFLIYFQGNSAPDKSGLPSDRFSAERTGGSVSTLTIQRTQQEDSAVYLCASTLRASPFYSDEQFFGPGTRLTVL.

This clone was counted once. The V and J genes are TRBV27 and TRBJ2-5; TRBD1 might be the D (7 bases). Trimming removed 7 bases at V and 6 bases at J, with 15 bases between. There are 13 residues in the CDR3. Germline V gene lookup returns CDR1 MNHEY and CDR2 SMNVEV (reference sequence). CDR3 sequence reads: CASIGGGLKTQYF. DNA for the CDR3: TGTGCCAGCATAGGAGGGGGCCTGAAGACCCAGTACTTC.

The CDR3 coding sequence is TGTGCCAGCATCACTAGCGGGGGGGCCTCCGAGCAGTACTTC. This codes for CASITSGGASEQYF. The rearrangement uses TRBV6-5 and TRBJ2-7; 13 bases align to TRBD2. This CDR3 has 14 residues. After removal of 7 bases from V and 6 bases from J, the junction contained 6 bases not matched to a gene. Germline loops: CDR1 MNHEY, CDR2 SVGAGI.

This chain uses TRBV30 with TRBJ2-2; 8 bases map to TRBD1. V lost 3 bases, J lost 3 bases, and 3 bases stayed unmatched. Germline V lookup: CDR1 GTSNPN, CDR2 SVGIG (reference sequence). The CDR3 contains 14 residues. The CDR3 spells CAWSPDRDTGELFF. CDR3 DNA: TGTGCCTGGAGCCCGGACAGGGACACCGGGGAGCTGTTTTTT.

J is TRBJ1-1 and V is TRBV11-2; TRBD1 aligns across 9 bases. Germline loops: CDR1 SGHAT, CDR2 FQNNGV. CDR3 length equals 15 residues. The J segment lost 4 bases and the V segment lost 1 base, leaving 4 bases of the junction unmatched. The CDR3 loop is CASSLGTGVGTEAFF. As DNA, the CDR3 is TGTGCCAGCAGCTTAGGGACAGGGGTCGGCACTGAAGCTTTCTTT.

The rearrangement uses TRBV6-2 or TRBV6-3 and TRBJ2-7; TRBD1 matches 9 bases. The germline V gene encodes CDR1 MNHEY and CDR2 SVGEGT. This CDR3 has 15 residues. Trimming at V came to 6 bases and at J to 3 bases, leaving 9 bases not matched to a gene. CDR3 DNA: TGTGCCAGCAGCAGAACGGGACAGGGCCGCTACGAGCAGTACTTC. Translated, it gives CASSRTGQGRYEQYF.

V usage is TRBV5-5 and J usage is TRBJ1-2; tentative D call: TRBD1 (5 bases). Germline CDR1 is SGHKS and CDR2 is YYEKEE (reference sequence). Trimming removed 0 bases at V and 5 bases at J, with 14 bases between. The CDR3 consists of 15 residues. The CDR3 sequence is CASSLAMGEGYGYTF. The CDR3 bases are TGTGCCAGCAGCTTGGCCATGGGGGAGGGGTATGGCTACACCTTC.

The chain carries TRBV5-4 and TRBJ2-5; tentatively, D is TRBD2 (5 bases). This CDR3 has 14 residues. V lost 0 bases to trimming and J lost 1 base, with 7 bases between them. CDR1 is SGHNT, CDR2 YYREEE, per germline (reference sequence). CDR3 in amino acids: CASSLAAAQETQYF. The CDR3 DNA follows: TGTGCCAGCAGCTTGGCAGCGGCCCAAGAGACCCAGTACTTC.

The chain carries TRBV5-1 and TRBJ2-3, with 7 bases fitting TRBD2. Per germline, CDR1 SGHRS and CDR2 YFSETQ. CDR3 length: 16 amino acids. V lost 1 base, J lost 2 bases, and 7 bases stayed unmatched. CDR3 sequence reads: CASSLMAGVVTDTQYF. CDR3 DNA: TGCGCCAGCAGCTTGATGGCGGGGGTTGTCACAGATACGCAGTATTTT.

This clone was recorded a few times. The chain uses TRBV19 and TRBJ1-2, with TRBD1 matching over 8 bases. Per germline, CDR1 LNHDA and CDR2 SQIVND (reference sequence). This CDR3 region has 14 residues. Losses at the gene ends were 5 bases for V and 2 bases for J; bases not matched to a gene: 4. This CDR3 is CASSLQGVNYGYTF. In DNA, the CDR3 is TGTGCCAGTAGTTTACAGGGGGTGAACTATGGCTACACCTTC.

The CDR3 bases are TGTGCCAGTAGTATCGGACAGGAGACAGATACGCAGTATTTT. It is translated as CASSIGQETDTQYF. The gene calls are TRBV19 and TRBJ2-3; TRBD1 matches at 7 bases. Looked up from germline, CDR1 is LNHDA and CDR2 is SQIVND (reference sequence). V lost 3 bases and J lost 3; bases outside the gene matches: 3. The CDR3 is made up of 14 amino acids.

This clone was seen more than once but under ten times. V usage is TRBV19 and J usage is TRBJ1-5, with 7 bases that match TRBD1. CDR1 and CDR2 from the germline V gene are LNHDA and SQIVND (reference sequence). V trimming: 7 bases; J trimming: 5 bases; junction bases outside the gene matches: 8. This CDR3 region has 14 residues. The CDR3 protein is CASTTGVGYQPQHF. The CDR3 DNA follows: TGTGCCAGTACCACAGGGGTGGGTTATCAGCCCCAGCATTTT.

V is TRBV7-2 and J is TRBJ2-5; 8 bases line up with TRBD1. V lost 4 bases to trimming and J lost 1 base; unmatched junction nucleotides: 2. Germline CDR1 and CDR2: SGHTA and FQGNSA. This CDR3 is 14 amino acids long. This chain's CDR3 is CASSWTGSQETQYF. For the CDR3, the DNA is TGTGCCAGCAGCTGGACAGGGAGCCAAGAGACCCAGTACTTC.

This chain joins TRBV7-7 and TRBJ2-2, with D possibly matching TRBD1 (6 bases). This CDR3 is 16 amino acids long. V lost 0 bases and J lost 0, with 8 bases in between. Per the germline V gene, CDR1 is SSHAT and CDR2 is FNYEAQ (reference sequence). CDR3 DNA: TGTGCCAGCAGCTTAGCGAGGACAGCGAACACCGGGGAGCTGTTTTTT. Translation: CASSLARTANTGELFF.

The CDR3 bases are TGTGCCAGCAGTTTTACCACTAGCGGCTCCTACGAGCAGTACTTC. This codes for CASSFTTSGSYEQYF. The genes are TRBV27 and TRBJ2-7; 8 bases align to TRBD2. CDR1 and CDR2 from the germline V gene are MNHEY and SMNVEV (reference sequence). The CDR3 is made up of 15 amino acids. Trimming removed 3 bases from V and 0 bases from J; junction bases left unmatched: 4.

The chain couples TRBV19 to TRBJ1-2; TRBD1 is a possible D gene (5 bases). Germline CDR1 LNHDA, CDR2 SQIVND (reference sequence). The CDR3 is made up of 15 amino acids. V lost 4 bases to trimming and J lost 6 bases, with 18 bases between them. The CDR3 DNA reads as TGTGCCAGTAGTAACAACGGGGGTGCCGCGGATGGCTACACCTTC. Amino acid sequence: CASSNNGGAADGYTF.

The chain is built from TRBV5-1 and TRBJ2-1; D may be TRBD1 (6 bases). Germline V lookup: CDR1 SGHRS, CDR2 YFSETQ. This CDR3 has 18 residues. The V end lost 0 bases, the J end lost 7 bases, and 23 bases lay between the germline ends. The CDR3 loop reads CASSLVSRSRGIYNEQFF. Here the CDR3 DNA reads TGCGCCAGCAGCTTGGTTAGTCGTAGCAGGGGCATCTATAATGAGCAGTTCTTC.

The chain links TRBV11-2 to TRBJ1-2; TRBD1 aligns across 8 bases. V trimming: 0 bases; J trimming: 8 bases; junction bases outside the gene matches: 5. In germline, CDR1 is SGHAT, CDR2 FQNNGV. The CDR3 spans 14 residues. CDR3 in amino acids: CASSLDAGGWGYTF. Written as DNA, the CDR3 is TGTGCCAGCAGCTTAGATGCAGGGGGCTGGGGCTACACCTTC.

The chain recombines TRBV28 with TRBJ1-3; maybe TRBD1 (6 bases). The length of the CDR3 is 15 residues. With 5 bases removed from V and 4 bases from J, the gap between germline ends came to 15 bases. Germline values: CDR1 MDHEN, CDR2 SYDVKM. The CDR3 spells CASSRGDIYGNTIYF. Written as DNA, the CDR3 is TGTGCCAGCAGTCGTGGGGACATATACGGAAACACCATATATTTT.

The V call is TRBV4-3, the J call TRBJ1-5, with D possibly matching TRBD1 (5 bases). This CDR3 comprises 14 residues. Germline V gene sequence: CDR1 LGHNA, CDR2 YSLEER. Trimming cost V 0 bases and J 6 bases, with 9 bases left between them. The CDR3 DNA is TGCGCCAGCAGCCAAGAAACAGGACGTCAGCCCCAGCATTTT. This encodes CASSQETGRQPQHF.

This clone was detected only once. The J gene is TRBJ1-4, the V gene TRBV3-1 (or the pseudogene TRBV3-2); 11 bases align to TRBD1. Germline CDR1 LGHDT, CDR2 YNNKEL (reference sequence). The CDR3 is 15 amino acids. The trim removed 5 bases at V and 7 bases at J, leaving 6 bases unmatched. The CDR3 DNA reads TGTGCCAGCAGCGATAGGACAGGGGGCTCTGAAAAACTGTTTTTT. As protein: CASSDRTGGSEKLFF.